The entry below describes one TCR beta chain. Its specific antigen is unknown. The input lacks base qualities; no much larger clone sits a single base away. This record belongs to a study of cytotoxic CD8 clonotypes in ibrutinib-treated CLL (dated by TCRdb to the early 2020s). The study in broad terms: The cohort had eleven to twelve relapsed/refractory and 15 treatment-naive patients; around 17 were IGHV unmutated. Responses were partial in about 25 patients and complete in 2; after median around 72 months follow-up, around 14 stayed in remission and some twelve progressed. Cryopreserved peripheral blood mononuclear cells were obtained prior to treatment, at the time of response, and at either disease progression or sustained remission. All remission and progressive disease samples were collected while patients were still receiving ibrutinib. Of the roughly 90 people in the trial, some 28 had longitudinal samples available. An average of about 250,000 productive templates and 94,082 productive rearrangements was obtained per sample. Samples at response were collected after a median of about 13 months of treatment, with a range of about 6 to 40 months.

The time point label for this specimen denotes: approximately eleven months on ibrutinib. For TCR beta library preparation, approximately 2 micrograms of genomic DNA was extracted from cryopreserved PBMCs. Longitudinal blood samples from CLL patients on ibrutinib monotherapy were analyzed using high-throughput TCR beta sequencing. The patients were enrolled in a single-center, open-label phase 2 trial of ibrutinib monotherapy. Paper-wide results and their limitations: Sampling times were not matched between patients in sustained remission and patients whose disease was progressing, and lymph node repertoires were not examined. At ibrutinib response clonality went up, during sustained remission it held steady, and at progression it dropped back toward baseline. Public clonotypes were rare and either contracted or stayed stable during treatment, and the rise in clonality at ibrutinib response reflected the expansion of private clonotypes. At baseline, clonality was higher than in age-matched healthy donors and showed a strong correlation with circulating CD8+ T-cell counts.

The germline V gene yields MDHEN for CDR1 and SYDVKM for CDR2. Trimming costs V 5 bases and J 1 base, and their ends lie 11 bases apart. The CDR3 runs 15 amino acids, cysteine and phenylalanine included. Of all the DNA, just the CDR3 is kept, 45 bases in frame from base 1. On a MiSeq, deep resolution sequencing aimed for a depth between 1 in 1 million and 1 in 200,000 T cells, with each clonotype covered 10x on average. The immunoSEQ hsTCRB Kit was used to generate the TCR beta libraries. Processing in the source paper ran as follows. ImmunoSEQ Data Assistant and ImmunoSEQ Analyzer were used for data analysis, and V, D and J genes were assigned according to IMGT definitions. Clonality, with values ranging from 0 to 1, was calculated as one minus the normalized Shannon entropy of productive rearrangement frequencies. Only overrepresented clonotypes making up at least 0.05% of the repertoire of each patient were included in the public clonotype analysis. More than ten age-matched healthy donor repertoires from immuneACCESS were used as controls for clonality. TCRdb stores this immuneACCESS table with in-frame sequences only. Part of the clones is absent; in the studies checked, under half of the shortfall reflects unresolved V genes, and no reason is known for the rest. V and J calls plus clone size are reproduced from that table; the DNA served to infer D and trimming. Within this sample are approximately 140,000 clones, with roughly 80% of them counted one time only. 25% to 35% of the sample is taken by the ten largest.

This receptor was obtained from a human donor with chronic lymphocytic leukemia. The rearrangement combines TRBV28 with TRBJ1-4; no D segment can be confidently identified. The source was PBMCs, collected after 12 months of ibrutinib treatment. This receptor carries the CDR3 CASSPGVGTNEKLFF. The base sequence is TGTGCCAGCAGTCCTGGGGTAGGAACTAATGAAAAACTGTTTTTT.